What follows describes a single T cell receptor (beta chain). Its specificity is unknown. PCR primers comprised 60 Vbeta and 13 Jbeta primers. Measured with immunoSEQ multiplex PCR; TCRdb has only the in-frame clones, and not every one. The repertoire has some 210,000 clones, about three quarters of them found once; the top ten carry approximately 2%. The sample is drawn from a study of cytomegalovirus exposure and HLA in healthy donors. The CDR3 sequence is 15 residues long. The germline V gene encodes CDR1 LNHDA and CDR2 SQIVND (reference sequence). With 11 bases removed from V and 4 bases from J, the gap between germline ends came to 21 bases. Notes on the study in general: With high specificity and sensitivity, the classifier reportedly diagnosed cytomegalovirus status. When analyzed later, a missense DCLRE1C variant was found to be linked to TCR beta V- and J-gene trimming.

The TCR comes from a woman in her 30s in good health and CMV-seropositive. Source material: PBMCs. The chain carries TRBV19 and TRBJ1-5, with TRBD1 as a possible D gene (5 bases). CDR3 nucleotides: TGTGCCGACCGAAGGGAGGGACCGATGAATCAGCCCCAGCATTTT. Translated: CADRREGPMNQPQHF.